The 17 T cell receptor beta chains reported below all come from one sample, sequenced in a study of blood T cells in healthy people across ages. Through a sample-barcoded 5' primer and a J-beta primer mix, a second PCR was run for roughly 6 to 12 cycles. Each CDR3 protein is one row after TCRdb ran MiXCR on the 5' RACE reads. The sample lists 1,800,000 or so distinct CDR3 sequences; about two fifths were seen once. Sequenced: blood. The receptor set was obtained from a human donor in good health.

This clonotype was recorded many times. The chain uses TRBV29-1 and TRBJ2-7, with 9 bases identical to TRBD1. Losses at the gene ends were 4 bases for V and 1 base for J; bases not matched to a gene: 5. CDR3 size: 14 residues. Germline loops: CDR1 SQVTM, CDR2 ANQGSEA. CDR3 nucleotides: TGCAGCGTTGCCCTGACAGGGGGTTCCTACGAGCAGTACTTC. It encodes CSVALTGGSYEQYF.

The CDR3 reads CASSFGGGYTDTQYF. The DNA of the CDR3 is TGTGCCAGCAGCTTTGGGGGAGGATATACAGATACGCAGTATTTT. The chain uses TRBV7-3 and TRBJ2-3; maybe TRBD2 (6 bases). CDR1 and CDR2 from the germline V gene are SGHTA and FQGTGA. The V end lost 3 bases, the J end lost 3 bases, and 13 bases lay between the germline ends. This CDR3 has 15 amino acids.

This clonotype was seen a few times. The chain combines TRBV6-2 or TRBV6-3 with TRBJ2-1; the D gene is possibly TRBD2 (6 bases). The CDR3 contains 12 residues. Germline V CDR1 and CDR2: MNHEY, SVGEGT. V lost 5 bases and J 8 bases, leaving 10 bases between the germline ends. The CDR3 nucleotides read TGTGCCAGCAGTCAGGACTATCATGAGCAGTTCTTC. It is translated as CASSQDYHEQFF.

For this clonotype: Compared with germline, one end of the junction differs, possibly owing to a read error. The genes are TRBV30 and TRBJ2-6; D gene ambiguous. Germline V lookup: CDR1 GTSNPN, CDR2 SVGIG (reference sequence). The CDR3 is 18 amino acids. CDR3 nucleotides: TGTGCCTGTGCCCGAGTGCAGTACTTTAGCTCTGGAGCCAACGTCCTGACTTTC. It codes for CACARVQYFSSGANVLTF.

The chain carries TRBV20-1 and TRBJ2-2; no clear D gene. Germline lookup yields CDR1 DFQATT and CDR2 SNEGSKA (reference sequence). The CDR3 is made up of 14 amino acids. Trimming pared 0 bases from V and 1 base from J, leaving 6 bases between. The CDR3 region has the DNA TGCAGTGCTAGAGATCCGCAGAACACCGGGGAGCTGTTTTTT. It translates to CSARDPQNTGELFF.

This clonotype has just one count. The V and J genes are TRBV12-3 or TRBV12-4 and TRBJ1-2; D is perhaps TRBD1 (5 bases). The CDR3 runs 12 residues. The V gene lost 6 bases and the J gene lost 9 bases, with 14 bases spanning the gap. CDR3 in amino acids: CASSQGVDSYTF. DNA for the CDR3: TGTGCCAGCAGCCAGGGTGTAGATAGCTACACCTTC.

The chain joins TRBV20-1 to TRBJ2-7; D may be TRBD1 or TRBD2 (5 bases each). Looked up from germline, CDR1 is DFQATT and CDR2 is SNEGSKA (reference sequence). The CDR3 is 13 residues long. V lost 7 bases and J lost 0, with 13 bases in between. CDR3 amino acids: CSVSSGGSYEQYF. CDR3 bases: TGCAGTGTAAGCAGTGGGGGCTCCTACGAGCAGTACTTC.

This clonotype was observed many times. This sequence joins TRBV27 and TRBJ2-7, with 7 bases aligning to TRBD1. J gave up 1 base and V 4 bases, and 4 bases lay outside the gene matches. Germline CDR1 reads MNHEY; CDR2 reads SMNVEV (reference sequence). The CDR3 covers 14 residues. This CDR3 reads CASSYDRASYEQYF. The CDR3 nucleotides read TGTGCCAGCAGTTACGACAGGGCATCCTACGAGCAGTACTTC.

The chain is built from TRBV3-1 and TRBJ1-1, with a weak D call TRBD1 (5 bases). The germline V and J ends were trimmed by 1 base and 3 bases, with 9 bases remaining between them. The CDR3 has 14 residues. The V gene's germline CDR1 is LGHDT and CDR2 YNNKEL (reference sequence). CDR3: CASSQVDRYTEAFF. CDR3 bases: TGTGCCAGCAGCCAAGTTGACAGATACACTGAAGCTTTCTTT. The entire variable domain, with the rest obtained from reference TRBV3-1 and TRBJ1-1, is as follows: DTAVSQTPKYLVTQMGNDKSIKCEQNLGHDTMYWYKQDSKKFLKIMFSYNNKELIINETVPNRFSPKSPDKAHLNLHINSLELGDSAVYFCASSQVDRYTEAFFGQGTRLTVV.

This clonotype was counted only a few times. The chain is built from TRBV7-2 and TRBJ2-7; 9 bases align to TRBD1. V gave up 2 bases and J gave up 6 bases; unmatched junction bases: 8. Germline values: CDR1 SGHTA, CDR2 FQGNSA. The CDR3 is made up of 15 amino acids. CDR3 protein: CASSLTGQGISEQYF. The CDR3 DNA is TGTGCCAGCAGCTTAACGGGACAGGGTATCTCCGAGCAGTACTTC.

A few counts support this clonotype. The rearrangement joins TRBV11-2 to TRBJ2-5; either TRBD1 or TRBD2 may supply D (5 bases each). From germline, CDR1 is SGHAT and CDR2 FQNNGV. Trimming removed 5 bases from V and 2 bases from J, with 18 bases in between. CDR3 size: 16 residues. For the CDR3, the DNA is TGTGCCAGCAGCCTGAGGGACGGCCGACTTCAAGAGACCCAGTACTTC. This translates into CASSLRDGRLQETQYF.

For the CDR3, the DNA is TGTGCCAGCTCACCACCGGACGGAGAGCTCTCCGTCTACGAGCAGTACTTC. This gives the protein CASSPPDGELSVYEQYF. This chain links TRBV18 with TRBJ2-7; D is undetermined. Per germline, CDR1 KGHSH and CDR2 LQKENI. This CDR3 spans 17 amino acids. V was cut by 0 bases and J by 3 bases, with 18 bases left in between.

The J gene is TRBJ2-7, the V gene TRBV7-9, with a possible D match to TRBD2 (6 bases). The V gene's germline CDR1 is SEHNR and CDR2 FQNEAQ (reference sequence). The CDR3 is 16 amino acids. Between the trimmed V and J ends, which lost 7 bases and 3 bases, there was a span of 22 bases. The CDR3 spells CASNPAAGISFYEQYF. CDR3 DNA sequence: TGTGCCAGCAACCCTGCCGCGGGGATCAGCTTCTACGAGCAGTACTTC.

This clonotype was seen ten or more times. A junction end diverges from the germline sequence, so it may reflect a read error. The chain carries TRBV5-1 and TRBJ2-6; D unclear. The CDR3 length is 14 residues. CDR1 SGHRS and CDR2 YFSETQ come from the germline V gene. This chain's CDR3 is CASSFGSGANVLTF. In DNA, the CDR3 is TGTGCCAGCAGTTTTGGCTCTGGGGCCAACGTCCTGACTTTC.

This chain links TRBV5-1 with TRBJ2-3; D is undetermined. The V end was cut by 0 bases, the J end by 2 bases, with 10 bases between. Germline V lookup: CDR1 SGHRS, CDR2 YFSETQ. The CDR3 is 15 amino acids. The CDR3 bases are TGCGCCAGCAGCTTGGAACGAGCGACCACAGATACGCAGTATTTT. This codes for CASSLERATTDTQYF.

Comment on this clonotype: Relative to the germline gene, one junction end is altered; a read error may explain this. The V call is TRBV14, the J call TRBJ2-5; the D gene is possibly TRBD2 (6 bases). The J call may be faulty, since TRBJ2-7 better matches the DNA end. Germline lookup yields CDR1 SGHDN and CDR2 FVKESK. This CDR3 is built from 23 residues. The CDR3 spells CASSQDGIRFSVGLPSFSCEQYF. For the CDR3, the DNA is TGTGCCAGCAGCCAAGATGGGATAAGATTCTCTGTGGGACTCCCGTCCTTCTCCTGCGAGCAGTACTTC.

This clonotype was seen only a few times. The V call is TRBV4-1, the J call TRBJ2-7; 10 bases agree with TRBD2. The J segment lost 0 bases and the V segment lost 5 bases, leaving 4 bases of the junction unmatched. Looked up from germline, CDR1 is MGHRA and CDR2 is YSYEKL. This CDR3 has 15 residues. Here the CDR3 reads CASSVTSGASYEQYF. The CDR3 DNA follows: TGCGCCAGCAGCGTTACTAGCGGGGCCTCCTACGAGCAGTACTTC.